This record looks at one T cell receptor (beta chain) sequence and its context. Antigen unknown. These data belong to a study of cytomegalovirus exposure and HLA in healthy donors. The PCR ran on 60 Vbeta and 13 Jbeta primers. The data were produced by immunoSEQ multiplex PCR, yet TCRdb's version contains in-frame clones alone and is incomplete. The top ten hold 13% of the sample, which has roughly 120,000 clones, about 80% seen once. V gave up 5 bases and J gave up 2 bases, with 4 bases separating them. The CDR3 runs 11 residues. CDR1 ENHRY and CDR2 SYGVKD come from the germline V gene. Findings and caveats of the study: Exclusion applied to some V segments, including TRBV6-2 and TRBV6-3, as they were indistinguishable. When a later analysis compared HLA-associated TCR beta chains with equally common others, the HLA-associated chains turned out to be more clonally expanded and to have lower generation probabilities.

The sequencing input was PBMCs. This sequence originates from a man aged 25-45 years in good health and CMV-seropositive. The chain uses TRBV10-3 and TRBJ2-7; D gene uncertain. The CDR3: CAISQTYEQYF. The CDR3 DNA reads as TGTGCCATCAGTCAGACCTACGAGCAGTACTTC.